Detailed here is one TCR beta chain. The treatment was: oral pan-JAK inhibitor, 5-10 mg twice daily. The CDR3 runs 16 residues. Germline V gene lookup returns CDR1 SGHKS and CDR2 YYEKEE (reference sequence). V was clipped by 2 bases and J by 5 bases; unmatched bases: 7. This sample is drawn from a study of CD8+ T cells in alopecia areata. It was cDNA, reverse transcribed from extracted RNA, that served as the sequencing template. TCRdb keeps only in-frame clones here, not all; method: immunoSEQ multiplex PCR. The sample has some 120,000 clones, around 50% seen once; the top ten hold less than 15%. The TCR originated in a human donor with alopecia areata. Here the sequenced sample was CD8+ T cells sorted from blood, taken at week 24, from a patient treated with tofacitinib. The chain couples TRBV5-5 to TRBJ1-2; 12 nucleotides align to TRBD1. The chain's CDR3 is CASSLPGQGARYGYTF. The CDR3 coding sequence is TGTGCCAGCAGCTTACCGGGACAGGGGGCACGGTATGGCTACACCTTC.